The T cell receptor (beta chain) under discussion was sequenced for a study of identical twins. General study results and limits: Those out-of-frame alpha sequences shared by twins showed an excess of low generation probability.

TCRdb re-analysed the 5' RACE reads in MiXCR, keeping a single row per CDR3 protein. The top ten clones hold roughly 4% of a sample with 700,000 or so distinct CDR3 sequences, 21% of them seen once. The table lists this clonotype with a few counts. The target antigen is unknown. The V gene lost 2 bases and the J gene lost 2 bases, with 19 bases spanning the gap. The CDR3 covers 16 residues. The V gene's germline CDR1 is DFQATT and CDR2 SNEGSKA (reference sequence). The data also belong to a second study, concerning T cells expressing NK-cell markers.

Sequenced: PBMCs. V usage is TRBV20-1 and J usage is TRBJ2-7; TRBD1 is a possible D gene (6 bases). The origin of this receptor is a woman younger than 30 in good health. CDR3 bases: TGCAGTGCTAGATCCACTCACGGGACATGGGCCTACGAGCAGTACTTC. Its protein product is CSARSTHGTWAYEQYF.